This TCR beta chain was identified during a study of Graves' ophthalmopathy and Graves' hyperthyroidism. About the research overall: A follow-up of 18 months without ophthalmopathy meant that hyperthyroidism was stable. Study results and caveats: Stable hyperthyroidism and ophthalmopathy were told apart by a 13-signature model, which achieved about 88% sensitivity and roughly 80% specificity. Predictions made by the model for ophthalmopathy progression reached roughly 70% sensitivity and about 72% specificity.

RNA transcripts served as template for amplifying TCR beta CDR3 sequences. Second-round multiplex PCR followed a first-round RT-PCR using HTBI primers. Each CDR3 protein is one row after TCRdb ran MiXCR on the multiplex PCR reads. The data show 560,000 or so distinct CDR3 sequences, approximately 37% seen once. This CDR3 has 15 residues. The V gene end was trimmed by 4 bases and the J gene end by 3 bases; junction bases not matched to a gene: 8. This clonotype has a count of ten or more. Its antigen is unknown. The chain recombines TRBV12-3 or TRBV12-4 with TRBJ1-1, with TRBD1 matching over 7 bases. Specimen: peripheral blood or thyroid tissue (not recorded which). The clonotype comes from an adult man with Graves' hyperthyroidism. CDR3: CASSSGTEKDTEAFF. The CDR3 coding sequence is TGTGCCAGCAGTTCCGGGACAGAGAAGGACACTGAAGCTTTCTTT.